This TCR beta chain derives from a study of T-cell memory formation after mild COVID-19. Study observations and caveats: Contracting CD4+ clones were located mainly in CM and EM, and CD8+ clones in EMRA.

The authors produced TCR alpha and TCR beta cDNA libraries with sample barcodes and UMIs by 5'RACE using constant-segment primers. TCRdb reprocessed the 5' RACE reads via MiXCR and lists one record per CDR3 protein. The table lists 450,000 to 650,000 distinct CDR3 sequences, about a fifth of them singletons. This CDR3 spans 14 amino acids. Per the germline V gene, CDR1 is LGHNA and CDR2 is YNFKEQ. Germline trimming cut 5 bases from V and 3 bases from J; bases unmatched to any gene: 6. This clonotype turned up a few times. What it binds is not known. Sample: PBMCs or a T cell subset sorted from them (not recorded which). This sequence originates from an adult woman who had mild COVID-19 (a few samples of this study predate the infection). Cell type and time point are not known. The V gene is TRBV4-2, the J gene TRBJ1-1; 7 bases are shared with TRBD1. CDR3 protein: CASSDRVGDTEAFF. The CDR3 coding sequence is TGTGCCAGCAGCGACAGGGTTGGGGACACTGAAGCTTTCTTT.